Sequencing of this TCR beta chain was carried out in a study of PD-1 blockade in classical Hodgkin lymphoma. The V gene's germline CDR1 is SGHDN and CDR2 FVKESK. CDR3 length: 15 amino acids. Trimming took off 0 bases at V and 7 bases at J, with 13 bases between the two ends. Time point indicated: cycle 4 day 1 (C4D1), after less than 7 weeks of nivolumab. No patient escaped relapse after autologous stem cell transplantation, and brentuximab vedotin exposure varied. Produced via immunoSEQ multiplex PCR; TCRdb's table is partial and in-frame only. The sample gives 35,000 to 50,000 clones, approximately 71% of which show up once; 2.6% is in the top ten.

This receptor was taken from a human donor with classical Hodgkin lymphoma. The input for sequencing was peripheral blood mononuclear cells (PBMCs), taken before the fourth cycle of nivolumab. The chain couples TRBV14 to TRBJ2-4, with a possible D match to TRBD1 (5 bases). As DNA, the CDR3 is TGTGCCAGCAGCCAAGAAAAAGGGCAGGGTAACATTCAGTACTTC. It translates to CASSQEKGQGNIQYF.